Listed here are 23 T cell receptor beta chains from one sample, sequenced in a study of blood T cell repertoires in COVID-19. Assay: immunoSEQ multiplex PCR; the TCRdb copy retains only in-frame clones and omits some. Found here are hundreds of thousands of clones, 80% to 90% of them singletons; the top ten hold more than 0.25%. The sequenced sample consisted of peripheral blood. These receptors originate from a woman younger than 30 with acute or convalescent COVID-19.

The J gene is TRBJ1-1, the V gene TRBV3-1 (or the pseudogene TRBV3-2); weak D call: TRBD1 (6 bases). Looked up from germline, CDR1 is LGHDT and CDR2 is YNNKEL (reference sequence). CDR3 size: 14 residues. Trimming took 3 bases from V and 5 from J, leaving 13 bases between them. CDR3 DNA: TGTGCCAGCAGCCATATCTTTAGGGGGACTGAAGCTTTCTTT. This translates into CASSHIFRGTEAFF.

The chain has TRBV27 and TRBJ1-3, with 8 bases lining up with TRBD1. This CDR3 region has 18 residues. V lost 0 bases, J lost 3 bases, and 10 bases stayed unmatched. The germline CDR1 and CDR2 sequences are MNHEY and SMNVEV (reference sequence). This CDR3 is CASSLSPFQGTGGNTIYF. The CDR3 coding sequence is TGTGCCAGCAGTTTATCTCCCTTCCAGGGGACAGGTGGAAACACCATATATTTT.

This sequence joins TRBV9 and TRBJ1-1; maybe TRBD1 (5 bases). V was clipped by 0 bases and J by 1 base, with 10 bases between them. Germline CDR1 is SGDLS and CDR2 is YYNGEE. The CDR3 runs to 15 residues. In DNA form, the CDR3 reads TGTGCCAGCAGCGTAGAACCCGACAGGAACACTGAAGCTTTCTTT. Translated, it gives CASSVEPDRNTEAFF.

The V and J genes are TRBV7-2 and TRBJ2-2, with D possibly being TRBD2 (5 bases). V dropped 8 bases and J dropped 4 bases, with 17 bases sitting between them. This CDR3 comprises 15 residues. In germline, CDR1 is SGHTA, CDR2 FQGNSA. The CDR3 protein is CASGRTARGTGELFF. The CDR3 DNA is TGTGCCAGCGGACGGACGGCCCGGGGCACCGGGGAGCTGTTTTTT.

The chain employs TRBV12-5 and TRBJ1-3, with TRBD1 matching over 9 bases. CDR1 is LGHNT, CDR2 FRNRAP, per germline. The CDR3 loop spans 17 amino acids. After removal of 5 bases from V and 0 bases from J, the junction contained 8 bases not matched to a gene. The CDR3 bases are TGTGCTAGTGGTCCCACAGGGGGCGAAAGCTCTGGAAACACCATATATTTT. Amino acid sequence: CASGPTGGESSGNTIYF.

The chain is built from TRBV7-6 and TRBJ2-7; tentatively, D is TRBD1 (6 bases). CDR3 size: 15 residues. The germline CDR1 and CDR2 sequences are SGHVS and FNYEAQ. Trimming took off 2 bases at V and 2 bases at J, with 13 bases between the two ends. CDR3 sequence (DNA): TGTGCCAGCAGCTTAACTCAGGGGTCGACCTACGAGCAGTACTTC. It translates to CASSLTQGSTYEQYF. The full variable domain, with the rest looked up from reference TRBV7-6 and TRBJ2-7, is GAGVSQSPRYKVTKRGQDVALRCDPISGHVSLYWYRQALGQGPEFLTYFNYEAQQDKSGLPNDRFSAERPEGSISTLTIQRTEQRDSAMYRCASSLTQGSTYEQYFGPGTRLTVT.

This clone was picked up one time. This chain links TRBV14 with TRBJ2-5; D is unresolved. The CDR3 has 13 amino acids. Germline V gene data show CDR1 as SGHDN and CDR2 as FVKESK. V lost 4 bases to trimming and J lost 5 bases, with 11 bases between them. As DNA, the CDR3 is TGTGCCAGCAGCCCCCGACTTGGGGAGACCCAGTACTTC. Encoded protein: CASSPRLGETQYF.

The V gene is TRBV10-2, the J gene TRBJ1-2; D is unresolved. The CDR3 is 14 amino acids. V dropped 0 bases and J dropped 5 bases, with 10 bases sitting between them. The germline CDR1 and CDR2 sequences are WSHSY and SAAADI. CDR3 sequence reads: CASSESVQFYGYTF. The CDR3 coding sequence is TGCGCCAGCAGTGAGTCGGTACAGTTTTATGGCTACACCTTC.

The chain couples TRBV10-1 to TRBJ1-5, with 7 bases fitting TRBD1. V shed 8 bases, J shed 3 bases, and the junction held 13 bases outside the gene matches. The V gene's germline CDR1 is WNHNN and CDR2 SYGVQD (reference sequence). CDR3 size: 16 residues. CDR3 sequence: CASPQMTGMINQPQHF. CDR3 bases: TGCGCCAGCCCACAGATGACAGGGATGATCAATCAGCCCCAGCATTTT.

The rearrangement links TRBV14 to TRBJ2-7; possibly TRBD1 for D (6 bases). Germline V CDR1 and CDR2: SGHDN, FVKESK. V lost 6 bases, J lost 2 bases, and 14 bases lay in between. CDR3 length: 14 amino acids. CDR3 protein: CASSPQGMTYEQYF. In DNA, the CDR3 is TGTGCCAGCAGTCCGCAGGGGATGACCTACGAGCAGTACTTC.

The chain joins TRBV28 to TRBJ2-5, with 10 bases fitting TRBD1. The junction had 4 bases not matched to a gene; V was cut back by 6 bases and J by 6 bases. The CDR3 totals 13 residues. In germline, CDR1 is MDHEN, CDR2 SYDVKM. CDR3 sequence: CASRTGGVQTQYF. In DNA, the CDR3 is TGTGCCAGCAGGACAGGGGGCGTGCAGACCCAGTACTTC.

The rearrangement joins TRBV5-1 to TRBJ1-2, with D perhaps matching TRBD1 (6 bases). Germline V gene data show CDR1 as SGHRS and CDR2 as YFSETQ. CDR3 size: 13 residues. Trimming took off 5 bases at V and 2 bases at J, with 10 bases between the two ends. CDR3 sequence reads: CASSRDINYGYTF. CDR3 DNA sequence: TGCGCCAGCAGTCGGGACATAAACTATGGCTACACCTTC.

The chain has TRBV6-5 and TRBJ1-2; 8 nucleotides align to TRBD1. V lost 5 bases to trimming and J lost 4 bases; unmatched junction nucleotides: 9. CDR3 size: 15 residues. The germline CDR1 and CDR2 sequences are MNHEY and SVGAGI. In nucleotides, the CDR3 is TGTGCCAGCAGTCCCGGGACAGGAGTTTTCTATGGCTACACCTTC. It encodes CASSPGTGVFYGYTF.

This sequence joins TRBV7-2 and TRBJ1-2; D is ambiguous. V gave up 5 bases and J gave up 8 bases, with 30 bases separating them. The CDR3 extends over 18 amino acids. Looked up from germline, CDR1 is SGHTA and CDR2 is FQGNSA. Here the CDR3 DNA reads TGTGCCAGCAGCCACCAAACCCAACTTGTCCTGGGGAGGAACGGCTACACCTTC. Its translation: CASSHQTQLVLGRNGYTF.

The chain joins TRBV2 to TRBJ2-1, with 9 bases matching TRBD2. CDR3 length: 15 amino acids. Germline V CDR1 and CDR2: SNHLY, FYNNEI. With V trimmed by 7 bases and J by 9 bases, 13 bases remained unmatched. The CDR3 DNA follows: TGTGCCAGCATAAACCCCGGGACTAGCATTGCTGAGCAGTTCTTC. Translation gives CASINPGTSIAEQFF.

V is TRBV5-1 and J is TRBJ1-1, with 9 positions matching TRBD1. V was clipped by 6 bases and J by 5 bases; unmatched bases: 8. The CDR3 contains 14 residues. Germline CDR1 SGHRS, CDR2 YFSETQ. The CDR3 is CASNTGGGWTEAFF. Here the CDR3 DNA reads TGCGCCAGCAACACAGGGGGCGGGTGGACTGAAGCTTTCTTT.

The rearrangement links TRBV11-2 to TRBJ1-2, with D possibly matching TRBD1 (5 bases). The CDR3 is 13 amino acids. Trimming left V 2 bases short and J 9 bases short, with 13 bases between. Per the germline V gene, CDR1 is SGHAT and CDR2 is FQNNGV. The CDR3 bases are TGTGCCAGCAGCTTACCAGGGAGGTTGAGCTACACCTTC. It encodes CASSLPGRLSYTF.

The chain recombines TRBV6-1 with TRBJ1-1, with D unresolved. Trimming removed 6 bases at V and 6 bases at J, with 17 bases between. This CDR3 region has 14 residues. Germline-derived CDR1 and CDR2 are MNHNS and SASEGT. In DNA, the CDR3 is TGTGCCAGCAGAGACACAACTTGGATTCCTGAAGCTTTCTTT. It specifies CASRDTTWIPEAFF.

CDR3 sequence (DNA): TGTGCCAGCAGCCAGGGGGGGACAGGGATTCAGCCCCAGCATTTT. Its protein product is CASSQGGTGIQPQHF. The gene calls are TRBV3-1 (or the pseudogene TRBV3-2) and TRBJ1-5, with 9 bases identical to TRBD1. The germline V gene encodes CDR1 LGHDT and CDR2 YNNKEL (reference sequence). V was pared by 3 bases and J by 6 bases, with 6 bases of the junction left unmatched. This CDR3 has 15 amino acids.

The CDR3 sequence is CASSQGAYTSNQPQHF. CDR3 DNA: TGCGCCAGCAGCCAAGGGGCATATACTAGCAATCAGCCCCAGCATTTT. This chain uses TRBV4-1 with TRBJ1-5; D remains ambiguous. V lost 1 base and J 0 bases, leaving 10 bases between the germline ends. From germline, CDR1 is MGHRA and CDR2 YSYEKL. There are 16 residues in the CDR3.

The chain couples TRBV10-3 to TRBJ1-6; D gene unclear. The CDR3 has 15 amino acids. Germline CDR1 is ENHRY and CDR2 is SYGVKD. V lost 0 bases, J lost 7 bases, and 10 bases lay in between. The CDR3 DNA follows: TGTGCCATCAGTGAGTCCCGGGAGGCAAATTCACCCCTCCACTTT. It translates to CAISESREANSPLHF.

J is TRBJ1-5 and V is TRBV19; perhaps TRBD1 as D (6 bases). Germline V gene data show CDR1 as LNHDA and CDR2 as SQIVND (reference sequence). The length of the CDR3 is 16 residues. The germline V and J ends were trimmed by 7 bases and 2 bases, with 18 bases remaining between them. The CDR3 sequence is CASTSQGPYGNQPQHF. In nucleotides, the CDR3 is TGTGCCAGTACTTCACAGGGCCCTTACGGCAATCAGCCCCAGCATTTT. Using reference TRBV19 and TRBJ1-5 for the parts outside the CDR3, the full variable domain is DGGITQSPKYLFRKEGQNVTLSCEQNLNHDAMYWYRQDPGQGLRLIYYSQIVNDFQKGDIAEGYSVSREKKESFPLTVTSAQKNPTAFYLCASTSQGPYGNQPQHFGDGTRLSIL.

The gene calls are TRBV18 and TRBJ2-3; TRBD2 agrees at 11 bases. The CDR3 loop spans 15 amino acids. The germline V gene encodes CDR1 KGHSH and CDR2 LQKENI. V lost 3 bases to trimming and J lost 5 bases; unmatched junction nucleotides: 4. The CDR3 DNA reads TGTGCCAGCTCACCCTGGCTAGCGGGGGGAGATACGCAGTATTTT. Protein sequence: CASSPWLAGGDTQYF.